This T cell receptor beta chain was retrieved from a study of metastatic and nonmetastatic thyroid tumors. Study-wide context: Peripheral blood and tumor or nodule samples from malignant and benign thyroid patients were compared. Whole-study results and caveats: In blood and tumor, TCR beta diversity was reportedly significantly higher in malignant thyroid tumors than in benign nodules.

Germline CDR1 is MDHEN and CDR2 is SYDVKM. The V and J ends lost 3 bases and 3 bases respectively, with 12 bases between them. This CDR3 is built from 14 residues. All patients were treatment-naive before thyroid surgery. To note about this clone: As yet, its antigen is unknown.

In the authors' methods: A classifier of distant metastasis in papillary thyroid cancer was built from CDR3 differences (across clinicopathological groups). TCRdb re-called clones via MiXCR from the PCR reads. TCRdb assigned the V and J calls; the authors' analysis was not used. The data contain approximately 8,200 clones, roughly a quarter of them seen just once; the ten biggest clones take up roughly a sixth. This clonotype was obtained from a female donor with papillary thyroid cancer or a benign thyroid nodule (not recorded which). Some clones in this sample may be carry-over from other donors' samples. This chain joins TRBV28 and TRBJ2-7, with D perhaps given as TRBD1 or TRBD2 (5 bases each). Sequencing was done on a sample of adjacent normal tissue. CDR3 region: CASSFSGRGYEQYF. The CDR3 nucleotides read TGTGCCAGCAGTTTCTCGGGACGGGGCTACGAGCAGTACTTC.